This is a list of T cell receptor beta chains from one sample in a study of identical twins. TCRdb reprocessed the 5' RACE reads via MiXCR and lists one record per CDR3 protein. In the table there are some 690,000 distinct CDR3 sequences, less than 25% of which are singletons. The sample was also linked to a second study, of T cells expressing NK-cell markers.

Specimen: PBMCs. The receptors were sampled from a woman under 30 in good health. Each CDR3 is given with its conserved first and last residue. A D gene is named only where the DNA matches it firmly. Clone sizes are given selectively: once, few, many, or a class where the clone is expanded.

V gene,D gene,J gene,clone size,CDR3 DNA,CDR3 protein
TRBV3-1,TRBD2,TRBJ2-1,-,TGTGCCAGCAGCCAAGAGTCTAGCGGGTTGGGAAATGAGCAGTTCTTC,CASSQESSGLGNEQFF
TRBV7-9,-,TRBJ2-1,few,TGTGCCAGCAGCTTAACCCCCATATCGGCAAGAATCTATGGTGGGTTCTTC,CASSLTPISARIYGGFF
TRBV7-9,-,TRBJ1-1,few,TGTGCCAGCTCGAAGGGGTACACTGAAGCTTTCTTT,CASSKGYTEAFF
TRBV20-1,-,TRBJ2-7,few,TGCAGTGCTAGGCCCCCGGGATTTGAGCAGTACTTC,CSARPPGFEQYF
TRBV5-6,TRBD1,TRBJ1-1,many,TGTGCCAGCAGCCTACAGGGGATGGGCACTGAAGCTTTCTTT,CASSLQGMGTEAFF
TRBV12-3/TRBV12-4,-,TRBJ1-1,few,TGTGCCAGCAGTTTCTTGGCCATGAACACTGAAGCTTTCTTT,CASSFLAMNTEAFF
TRBV20-1,-,TRBJ2-1,-,TGCAGTGCTACGTTGGTTGAGCAGTTCTTC,CSATLVEQFF
TRBV20-1,TRBD2,TRBJ2-5,-,TGCAGTGCTAGTGTTGGGGGAGCGGGAGACACAGAGACCCAGTACTTC,CSASVGGAGDTETQYF
TRBV4-3,-,TRBJ2-1,few,TGCGCCAGCAGCCAAGATCCACAGGACAATGAGCAGTTCTTC,CASSQDPQDNEQFF
TRBV15,TRBD2,TRBJ2-6,few,TGTGCCACAAGGACGGGGGGGACTGGGGCCAACGTCCTGACTTTC,CATRTGGTGANVLTF
TRBV12-3/TRBV12-4,-,TRBJ1-5,many,TGTGCCAGCAGAAGGGGGGTAAGCAATCAGCCCCAGCATTTT,CASRRGVSNQPQHF
TRBV7-2,TRBD1,TRBJ2-2,-,TGTGCCAGCAATAAGGGGACAGGGCGAACCGGGGAGCTGTTTTTT,CASNKGTGRTGELFF
TRBV10-3,-,TRBJ2-1,few,TGTGCCATTTCTAGTTCGGGCTCCTACAATGAGCAGTTCTTC,CAISSSGSYNEQFF
TRBV6-1,-,TRBJ2-7,-,TGTGCCAGCGGGAGTAGGACAGCTGGGGAGCAGTACTTC,CASGSRTAGEQYF
TRBV29-1,-,TRBJ2-1,few,TGCAGCGTTGAAGTCGGACTATCCTACAATGAGCAGTTCTTC,CSVEVGLSYNEQFF
TRBV20-1,TRBD2,TRBJ2-5,-,TGCAGTGCTAGTAGGTTAGCGGGGTCCCAAGAGACCCAGTACTTC,CSASRLAGSQETQYF
TRBV6-2/TRBV6-3,TRBD1,TRBJ2-7,many,TGTGCCAGCAGTTTACCGGGACAGAACTACGAGCAGTACTTC,CASSLPGQNYEQYF
TRBV5-1,-,TRBJ2-5,-,TGCGCCAGCAGCTTGATGGCTACCCAAGAGACCCAGTACTTC,CASSLMATQETQYF
TRBV20-1,TRBD2,TRBJ2-3,-,TGCAGTGCTCGTAGCGGGGCTAGCACAGATACGCAGTATTTT,CSARSGASTDTQYF